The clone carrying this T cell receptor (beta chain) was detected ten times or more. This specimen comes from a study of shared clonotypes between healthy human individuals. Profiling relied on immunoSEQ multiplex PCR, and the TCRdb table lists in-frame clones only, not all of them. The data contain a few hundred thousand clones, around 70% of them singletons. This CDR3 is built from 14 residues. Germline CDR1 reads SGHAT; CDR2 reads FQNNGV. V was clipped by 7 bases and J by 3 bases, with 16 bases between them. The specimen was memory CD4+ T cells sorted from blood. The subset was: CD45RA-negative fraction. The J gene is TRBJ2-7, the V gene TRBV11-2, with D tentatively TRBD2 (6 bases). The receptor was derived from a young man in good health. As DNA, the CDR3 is TGTGCCAGCACCGGGGGAAGGATGAGCTACGAGCAGTACTTC. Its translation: CASTGGRMSYEQYF. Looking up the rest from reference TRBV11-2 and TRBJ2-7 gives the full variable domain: EAGVAQSPRYKIIEKRQSVAFWCNPISGHATLYWYQQILGQGPKLLIQFQNNGVVDDSQLPKDRFSAERLKGVDSTLKIQPAKLEDSAVYLCASTGGRMSYEQYFGPGTRLTVT.